Listed below are T cell receptor beta chains from one sample, sequenced in a study of T cells in Graves' hyperthyroidism and ophthalmopathy. MiXCR, applied by TCRdb to the multiplex PCR reads, yields one record per CDR3 protein. The sample includes hundreds of thousands of distinct CDR3 sequences, 15% to 17% of them seen just once. Sequenced material: blood. Source of these receptors: a woman between 18 and 29 years old with Graves' hyperthyroidism that later progressed to Graves' ophthalmopathy. CDR3s leave out the opening cysteine and the closing phenylalanine or tryptophan. Where a row states a size, it is once, few, many or the class of an expanded clone; other rows omit it.

v_gene	j_gene	abundance	CDR3aa
TRBV13	TRBJ1-1	many	ASSRRQGRLNTEAF
TRBV19	TRBJ1-2	.	ASSPGRGLGYGYT
TRBV20-1	TRBJ1-2	many	SASLVSANYGYT
TRBV2	TRBJ2-7	many	ASSEALNHGGQGAPEQY
TRBV12-3/TRBV12-4	TRBJ2-2	few	ASTPNTGELF
TRBV7-8	TRBJ2-2	.	ASSPDRHTGELF
TRBV7-3	TRBJ2-2	many	ASSYGAGAGELF
TRBV7-9	TRBJ2-3	.	ASSLGTSGRLLTTDTQY
TRBV7-9	TRBJ2-1	many	ASSLQRERDEQF
TRBV9	TRBJ2-1	few	ASSLGQGASEQF
TRBV2	TRBJ2-5	many	ASRRRTSSETQY
TRBV6-1	TRBJ2-7	.	ASSIGAGASYEQY
TRBV6-1	TRBJ2-7	many	ASSLTTSGRISYEQY
TRBV30	TRBJ1-2	many	AWSVPRRLGGYT
TRBV3-1	TRBJ1-1	many	ASSRRGLMAEAF
TRBV19	TRBJ2-2	.	ASSMDRNTGELF
TRBV3-1	TRBJ2-4	many	ASSFRPNIQY
TRBV6-2/TRBV6-3	TRBJ2-5	many	ASSGLAGGPRYQETQY
TRBV18	TRBJ2-7	many	ASSPDRGGYEQY
TRBV7-2	TRBJ2-6	few	ASSLPPGANVLT
TRBV20-1	TRBJ1-5	.	SLGEFNQPQH
TRBV6-2/TRBV6-3	TRBJ2-1	few	AIGLGGRRINNEQF
TRBV7-2	TRBJ1-5	.	ASSVRNSNQPQH
TRBV7-8	TRBJ2-1	few	ASSHFQGESSYNEQF
TRBV15	TRBJ2-1	many	ATSPTPNNEQF
TRBV7-9	TRBJ1-2	few	ASSTLQGPFTLNYGYT
TRBV5-6	TRBJ1-2	many	ASSLDSTSNYGYT
TRBV29-1	TRBJ2-7	few	SVEDVTGYEQY
TRBV11-3	TRBJ2-3	few	ASSESTSGGYTDTQY
TRBV24-1	TRBJ2-3	few	ATSEPRGRDRTDTQY
TRBV5-1	TRBJ2-6	.	ASSTSTVSGANVLT
TRBV20-1	TRBJ1-6	few	SARDRDDSRVNSPLR
TRBV18	TRBJ2-1	many	ASSRGSGARYNEQF
TRBV18	TRBJ2-4	many	ASSPIAELSQNIQY
TRBV5-5	TRBJ2-2	.	ASSLRVGGLF
TRBV6-2/TRBV6-3	TRBJ2-6	many	ASSPGGSGANVLT
TRBV6-1	TRBJ1-5	many	ASSEWGGSPNQPQH
TRBV27	TRBJ2-5	.	ASSLSRGWQETQY
TRBV28	TRBJ1-5	many	ASSSLDRDYSNQPQH
TRBV20-1	TRBJ1-2	few	SEGRPGYGYT
TRBV5-6	TRBJ2-7	.	ASSVRGLVYEQY
TRBV7-9	TRBJ2-3	.	ASSGRTSGRGPDTQY
TRBV13	TRBJ2-7	many	ASSLGSGGGVEGTYEQY
TRBV20-1	TRBJ1-1	.	SATWGLDTEAF
TRBV29-1	TRBJ2-5	few	SVSSGTSGALGGQY
TRBV5-1	TRBJ1-1	many	ASSLDGMNTEAF
TRBV7-2	TRBJ2-3	few	ASSRTSGSGKDTQY
TRBV20-1	TRBJ2-7	.	SARGRGVYEQY
TRBV20-1	TRBJ2-7	many	SAAGQGAVSYEQY
TRBV20-1	TRBJ1-6	.	SAQRGVFSSPRH
TRBV29-1	TRBJ2-7	many	SVGTATSYEQY
TRBV6-1	TRBJ1-5	many	ASSGFRGRNQPQH
TRBV20-1	TRBJ2-1	many	SARDAGTPSYNEQF
TRBV10-3	TRBJ2-1	many	AIGTSGDNEQF
TRBV5-1	TRBJ2-1	.	ASSPTGGPYLKRHNEQF
TRBV4-3	TRBJ2-1	.	ASSQAGTTYNEQF
TRBV11-2	TRBJ2-1	many	ASSLAWNSYNEQF
TRBV20-1	TRBJ2-1	many	SARVGNEQF
TRBV30	TRBJ2-7	many	AWSASGSQQY
TRBV28	TRBJ2-2	.	ASSLLSHLNTGELF